One and the same sample provided the 21 T cell receptor beta chains below, sequenced in a study of blood T cell repertoires in COVID-19. Only in-frame clones appear in the TCRdb table, and some are missing; sequencing was by immunoSEQ multiplex PCR. The sample lists roughly 90,000 clones, roughly 90% occurring once. Sequencing was carried out using peripheral blood. All receptors come from a human donor with active COVID-19. The donor label of this sample is uncertain.

The chain carries TRBV9 and TRBJ1-2; 7 bases are a match to TRBD1. V lost 0 bases and J lost 6; bases outside the gene matches: 5. This CDR3 contains 14 residues. CDR1 is SGDLS and CDR2 is YYNGEE in the germline V gene. The CDR3 is CASSVAGGHDGYTF. For the CDR3, the DNA is TGTGCCAGCAGCGTAGCAGGGGGGCACGATGGCTACACCTTC.

This clone was counted a few times. The genes are TRBV5-8 and TRBJ1-5, with D possibly TRBD1 on 5 matching bases. This CDR3 contains 16 residues. Trimming removed 0 bases at V and 2 bases at J, with 12 bases between. Looked up from germline, CDR1 is SGHTS and CDR2 is YDEGEE. The CDR3: CASSLGEWGGNQPQHF. CDR3 nucleotides: TGTGCCAGCAGCTTGGGAGAATGGGGGGGCAATCAGCCCCAGCATTTT. The full variable domain, rest sourced from reference TRBV5-8 and TRBJ1-5, is EAGVTQSPTHLIKTRGQQATLRCSPISGHTSVYWYQQALGLGLQFLLWYDEGEERNRGNFPPRFSGRQFPNYSSELNVNALELEDSALYLCASSLGEWGGNQPQHFGDGTRLSIL.

This chain uses TRBV5-1 with TRBJ2-5, with a possible D match to TRBD1 (6 bases). Trimming removed 3 bases from V and 5 bases from J, with 17 bases in between. Per germline, CDR1 SGHRS and CDR2 YFSETQ. The CDR3 runs to 15 residues. CDR3 DNA sequence: TGCGCCAGCAGCTCCCACAGGGCTCAGGAGGAGACCCAGTACTTC. It specifies CASSSHRAQEETQYF. The full variable domain, with the rest looked up from reference TRBV5-1 and TRBJ2-5, is KAGVTQTPRYLIKTRGQQVTLSCSPISGHRSVSWYQQTPGQGLQFLFEYFSETQRNKGNFPGRFSGRQFSNSRSEMNVSTLELGDSALYLCASSSHRAQEETQYFGPGTRLLVL.

The chain links TRBV6-5 to TRBJ2-7; D is perhaps TRBD1 (6 bases). Trimming cost V 5 bases and J 6 bases, with 14 bases left between them. CDR3 length: 13 amino acids. Per the germline V gene, CDR1 is MNHEY and CDR2 is SVGAGI. The CDR3 spells CASSPTGLREQYF. CDR3 DNA: TGTGCCAGCAGTCCCACAGGGTTACGCGAGCAGTACTTC.

V gene TRBV12-3 or TRBV12-4 combines with J gene TRBJ1-2; TRBD1 might be the D (5 bases). There are 13 residues in the CDR3. V was cut by 6 bases and J by 4 bases, with 12 bases left in between. CDR3 nucleotide sequence: TGTGCCAGCAGCCCCGGACAAATCTATGGCTACACCTTC. It encodes CASSPGQIYGYTF.

The V and J genes are TRBV4-3 and TRBJ2-2, with D unresolved. This CDR3 region has 14 residues. The germline V and J ends were trimmed by 4 bases and 6 bases, with 12 bases remaining between them. Germline loops: CDR1 LGHNA, CDR2 YSLEER. CDR3 in DNA: TGCGCCAGCAGCCCGGAGACCCGTTCCGGGGAGCTGTTTTTT. Encoded protein: CASSPETRSGELFF.

This clone appeared once. The V gene is TRBV6-6, the J gene TRBJ2-7; TRBD2 matches at 7 bases. Germline loops: CDR1 MNHNY, CDR2 SVGAGI (reference sequence). This CDR3 has 12 residues. V lost 6 bases, J lost 2 bases, and 1 base stayed unmatched. CDR3 loop: CASRGGAYEQYF. The DNA of the CDR3 is TGTGCCAGCAGGGGGGGGGCCTACGAGCAGTACTTC.

This chain uses TRBV3-1 (or the pseudogene TRBV3-2) with TRBJ2-5; D gene ambiguous. The CDR3 loop spans 14 amino acids. Trimming shortened V by 0 bases and J by 5 bases, and 10 bases separated the two germline ends. Germline CDR1 LGHDT, CDR2 YNNKEL (reference sequence). The CDR3 region has the DNA TGTGCCAGCAGCCAAGAGGCTGACGGGGAGACCCAGTACTTC. The encoded protein is CASSQEADGETQYF.

This clone has only one observation. The CDR3 DNA follows: TGTGCCAGCAGTTACAGGCAGGGGAAGACTGAAGCTTTCTTT. Translated: CASSYRQGKTEAFF. The chain recombines TRBV6-6 with TRBJ1-1; D may be TRBD1 (6 bases). Trimming removed 2 bases at V and 5 bases at J, with 12 bases between. The germline V gene encodes CDR1 MNHNY and CDR2 SVGAGI (reference sequence). The CDR3 runs 14 residues.

This clone was counted only a few times. Written as DNA, the CDR3 is TGTGCCAGCAGCTTAGCGCAGGGGACGTCTGAAGCTTTCTTT. As protein: CASSLAQGTSEAFF. This chain joins TRBV7-9 and TRBJ1-1; D is possibly TRBD1 (6 bases). This CDR3 contains 14 residues. Germline V CDR1 and CDR2: SEHNR, FQNEAQ (reference sequence). With 0 bases removed from V and 6 bases from J, the gap between germline ends came to 11 bases.

The chain joins TRBV18 to TRBJ1-1; 8 nucleotides align to TRBD1. The germline V gene encodes CDR1 KGHSH and CDR2 LQKENI. The length of the CDR3 is 16 residues. V gave up 5 bases and J gave up 0 bases; unmatched junction bases: 8. The CDR3 reads CASSSPRGLVNTEAFF. As DNA, the CDR3 is TGTGCCAGCTCATCCCCCAGGGGGCTCGTGAACACTGAAGCTTTCTTT.

The rearrangement links TRBV21-1 to TRBJ2-7; TRBD1, the table's D call, was not compared with the DNA. TRBV21-1 is a pseudogene locus. This CDR3 is built from 17 residues. The CDR3 coding sequence is TGTGCCAGCAGCAAAGGTCTTGGGGGACAGGGGTCCTACGAGCAGTACTTC. Its protein is CASSKGLGGQGSYEQYF.

The chain joins TRBV19 to TRBJ1-2, with D possibly matching TRBD1 (5 bases). Looked up from germline, CDR1 is LNHDA and CDR2 is SQIVND (reference sequence). V was pared by 10 bases and J by 6 bases, with 9 bases between. The CDR3 runs to 10 residues. The CDR3 loop is CATRVNGYTF. The CDR3 nucleotides are TGTGCCACCAGGGTGAATGGCTACACCTTC. The variable domain in full, with the rest retrieved from reference TRBV19 and TRBJ1-2, is DGGITQSPKYLFRKEGQNVTLSCEQNLNHDAMYWYRQDPGQGLRLIYYSQIVNDFQKGDIAEGYSVSREKKESFPLTVTSAQKNPTAFYLCATRVNGYTFGSGTRLTVV.

This clone has a single count. The chain carries TRBV29-1 and TRBJ2-5; D not certain. Trimming took 4 bases from V and 2 from J, leaving 14 bases between them. There are 14 residues in the CDR3. CDR1 is SQVTM and CDR2 is ANQGSEA in the germline V gene. The CDR3 reads CSVALAELQETQYF. The DNA of the CDR3 is TGCAGCGTTGCTTTGGCGGAACTACAAGAGACCCAGTACTTC.

The chain links TRBV11-2 to TRBJ2-3; TRBD1 aligns across 7 bases. V dropped 6 bases and J dropped 5; count of bases not matched to a gene: 11. The CDR3 is made up of 15 amino acids. Germline V CDR1 and CDR2: SGHAT, FQNNGV. The CDR3 DNA is TGTGCCAGCAGTTTACAGGGGTTGTTGGAAGATACGCAGTATTTT. This sequence encodes CASSLQGLLEDTQYF.

The V call is TRBV19, the J call TRBJ1-1; TRBD1 is a possible D gene (5 bases). This CDR3 contains 15 residues. The ends were cut back, 5 bases at V and 1 base at J, with 14 bases in the middle. From germline, CDR1 is LNHDA and CDR2 SQIVND (reference sequence). The CDR3 region has the DNA TGTGCCAGTAGTTTCGGGGGACCACCGAACACTGAAGCTTTCTTT. This codes for CASSFGGPPNTEAFF.

With regard to this clone: Other DNA sequences in the sample encode the same CDR3. The V and J genes are TRBV18 and TRBJ1-2; no reliable D call. Germline CDR1 reads KGHSH; CDR2 reads LQKENI. CDR3 length equals 13 residues. Trimming cost V 3 bases and J 0 bases, with 5 bases left between them. The CDR3 reads CASSPNSNYGYTF. The DNA for the CDR3 is TGTGCCAGCTCACCCAATTCTAACTATGGCTACACCTTC. The full variable domain, with the rest looked up from reference TRBV18 and TRBJ1-2, is NAGVMQNPRHLVRRRGQEARLRCSPMKGHSHVYWYRQLPEEGLKFMVYLQKENIIDESGMPKERFSAEFPKEGPSILRIQQVVRGDSAAYFCASSPNSNYGYTFGSGTRLTVV.

The chain carries TRBV19 and TRBJ2-5; a weak D match, TRBD2 (6 bases). The CDR3 is 21 residues long. Germline values: CDR1 LNHDA, CDR2 SQIVND (reference sequence). Trimming took 3 bases from V and 2 from J, leaving 31 bases between them. In DNA, the CDR3 is TGTGCCAGTAGTATTTCTTTAGGCGGGGCGTCGACGAAAACTCAACAAGAGACCCAGTACTTC. Its translation: CASSISLGGASTKTQQETQYF. Using reference TRBV19 and TRBJ2-5 for the parts outside the CDR3, the full variable domain is DGGITQSPKYLFRKEGQNVTLSCEQNLNHDAMYWYRQDPGQGLRLIYYSQIVNDFQKGDIAEGYSVSREKKESFPLTVTSAQKNPTAFYLCASSISLGGASTKTQQETQYFGPGTRLLVL.

This clone was counted once. The rearrangement joins TRBV28 to TRBJ1-5; D may be TRBD1 (6 bases). CDR3 length equals 15 residues. The ends were cut back, 5 bases at V and 8 bases at J, with 19 bases in the middle. From germline, CDR1 is MDHEN and CDR2 SYDVKM. This CDR3 reads CASSQRQDLKEPQHF. DNA of the CDR3: TGTGCCAGCAGTCAAAGACAGGACCTCAAGGAGCCCCAGCATTTT.

This clone was seen only once. The V gene is TRBV11-3, the J gene TRBJ2-7; a weak D match, TRBD1 (5 bases). Germline CDR1 SGHNT, CDR2 YENEEA. The CDR3 runs 13 residues. Trimming pared 4 bases from V and 4 bases from J, leaving 11 bases between. The CDR3 DNA is TGTGCCAGCAGCTCAGACAGTTTATACGAGCAGTACTTC. This codes for CASSSDSLYEQYF.

The chain couples TRBV5-5 to TRBJ2-2; TRBD1 aligns across 9 bases. With 2 bases clipped from V and 6 bases from J, the junction kept 8 bases outside the gene matches. Germline CDR1 SGHKS, CDR2 YYEKEE (reference sequence). The CDR3 contains 16 residues. The CDR3 reads CASSFTGGLRSGELFF. In DNA, the CDR3 is TGTGCCAGCAGCTTTACAGGGGGCTTAAGATCCGGGGAGCTGTTTTTT.